This T cell receptor beta chain was documented in a study of human T cells and chemical hapten exposure. Germline CDR1 and CDR2: LNHDA and SQIVND (reference sequence). The CDR3 has 14 residues. The V and J ends lost 0 bases and 4 bases respectively, with 9 bases between them. Noted time point: patch test 2, 6 weeks after DPC sensitization. The sample's treatment: therapeutic diphenylcyclopropenone sensitization with weekly scalp DPC. Many counts were recorded for this clonotype. Original processing methods: Sample TCR counts, which ranged from roughly 23,224 to 750,000, had a median of around 96,000. TCRdb reanalysed the RACE reads using MiXCR and keeps one entry per CDR3 protein. The authors' filters were not applied to this entry. The table lists 35,000 to 50,000 distinct CDR3 sequences, around 10% of them singletons.

The sequencing here drew on whole blood, taken in connection with sensitization to the hapten diphenylcyclopropenone (DPC). This sequence joins TRBV19 and TRBJ2-5, with D maybe TRBD1 (6 bases). The receptor comes from a woman between 40 and 50 years old with alopecia areata. Some clones in this sample may be carry-over from other donors' samples. In nucleotides, the CDR3 is TGTGCCAGTAGTATAGAGGGCAGGGGAGAGACCCAGTACTTC. Its protein product is CASSIEGRGETQYF.